The rows below give T cell receptor beta chains drawn from one sample of a study of Graves' ophthalmopathy and Graves' hyperthyroidism. A single record per CDR3 protein comes from TCRdb applying MiXCR to the multiplex PCR reads. There are 200,000 to 300,000 distinct CDR3 sequences in the sample; about 47% occur only once, and roughly 50% lies in the top ten. Sequences were obtained from peripheral blood. These receptor sequences come from an adult man with Graves' ophthalmopathy. The CDR3 runs from the conserved cysteine through the conserved F or W. D genes are given only for firm matches. Clone size is stated in some rows and not others, as once, few, many or a class when expanded.

size: .
V: TRBV7-3
J: TRBJ2-7
length: 18
D: .
CDR3: CASSFGRLGSLPRSEQYF
DNA: TGTGCCAGCAGCTTCGGGAGACTCGGTTCCCTCCCAAGGAGCGAGCAGTACTTC

size: once
V: TRBV7-3
J: TRBJ2-7
length: 15
D: TRBD2
CDR3: CASSSQASGGFEQYF
DNA: TGTGCCAGCAGCTCCCAGGCTAGCGGGGGGTTCGAGCAGTACTTC

size: few
V: TRBV4-1
J: TRBJ1-2
length: 13
D: .
CDR3: CASSQDGISGYTF
DNA: TGCGCCAGCAGCCAAGACGGGATAAGTGGCTACACCTTC

size: .
V: TRBV19
J: TRBJ1-4
length: 14
D: TRBD1
CDR3: CASHLGQHNEKLFF
DNA: TGTGCCAGTCACCTGGGACAGCATAATGAAAAACTGTTTTTT

size: .
V: TRBV4-1
J: TRBJ2-5
length: 18
D: .
CDR3: CASSQEARGGYAQETQYF
DNA: TGCGCCAGCAGCCAAGAAGCCAGAGGCGGCTACGCCCAAGAGACCCAGTACTTC

size: .
V: TRBV20-1
J: TRBJ2-7
length: 14
D: TRBD2
CDR3: CSAPGLAGTYEQYF
DNA: TGCAGTGCTCCGGGACTAGCGGGAACCTACGAGCAGTACTTC

size: .
V: TRBV7-9
J: TRBJ1-2
length: 15
D: TRBD1
CDR3: CASTRTDREFGGYTF
DNA: TGTGCCAGCACCCGAACGGACAGGGAATTCGGGGGCTACACCTTC

size: .
V: TRBV18
J: TRBJ1-2
length: 14
D: .
CDR3: CASSPRRVDYGYTF
DNA: TGTGCCAGCTCACCACGGAGGGTAGACTATGGCTACACCTTC

size: .
V: TRBV6-1
J: TRBJ1-5
length: 13
D: .
CDR3: CASSERGVQPQHF
DNA: TGTGCCAGCAGTGAACGAGGGGTTCAGCCCCAGCATTTT

size: few
V: TRBV7-7
J: TRBJ2-5
length: 13
D: TRBD1
CDR3: CASSPGTEETQYF
DNA: TGTGCTAGCAGCCCCGGGACAGAAGAGACCCAGTACTTC

size: few
V: TRBV20-1
J: TRBJ1-1
length: 13
D: .
CDR3: CSAPFRGNTEAFF
DNA: TGCAGTGCACCGTTCCGAGGGAACACTGAAGCTTTCTTT

size: few
V: TRBV7-2
J: TRBJ2-7
length: 13
D: .
CDR3: CASSLILVHEQYF
DNA: TGTGCCAGCAGCTTAATACTAGTCCACGAGCAGTACTTC

size: .
V: TRBV2
J: TRBJ2-2
length: 15
D: TRBD2
CDR3: CASSIAGGSTGELFF
DNA: TGTGCCAGCAGCATAGCGGGGGGGAGCACCGGGGAGCTGTTTTTT

size: .
V: TRBV5-1
J: TRBJ1-2
length: 14
D: .
CDR3: CASSLVAGEYGYTF
DNA: TGCGCCAGCAGCTTGGTGGCAGGGGAATATGGCTACACCTTC

size: .
V: TRBV9
J: TRBJ1-6
length: 14
D: TRBD1
CDR3: CASGSGTGNSPLHF
DNA: TGTGCCAGCGGGTCGGGGACAGGGAACTCACCCCTCCACTTT

size: .
V: TRBV19
J: TRBJ1-5
length: 14
D: .
CDR3: CASSFSGYGQPQHF
DNA: TGTGCCAGCAGTTTCTCCGGGTACGGTCAGCCCCAGCATTTT

size: .
V: TRBV5-1
J: TRBJ1-2
length: 13
D: .
CDR3: CASSLEYRGQNTF
DNA: TGCGCCAGCAGCTTGGAGTATAGGGGCCAGAACACCTTC

size: .
V: TRBV15
J: TRBJ1-1
length: 20
D: .
CDR3: CATSRDLLGRGFLVNTEAFF
DNA: TGTGCCACCAGCAGAGATCTTCTGGGGCGGGGTTTTTTGGTGAACACTGAAGCTTTCTTT